A selection of T cell receptor beta chains follows, all from one sample in a study of blood T cell repertoires in COVID-19. Sequenced by immunoSEQ multiplex PCR; TCRdb stores in-frame clones only, minus some. Among 300,000 to 400,000 clones, 80% to 90% were seen once, and the ten largest hold roughly 6.3%. Sequencing was performed on peripheral blood. The receptors were sampled from a woman aged 50 to 60 with COVID-19, enrolled during active disease. Each CDR3 is given with its conserved first and last residue. Fields, in order: CDR3 DNA, CDR3 protein, V gene, D gene, J gene, CDR3 length, clone size. The D gene is left open where the match is weak. Clone size is stated in some rows and not others, as once, few, many or a class when expanded.

cdr3_nt: TGTGCCAGCAGGGACAGGGGGCTTGACGAGCAGTACTTC; cdr3_aa: CASRDRGLDEQYF; v_call: TRBV19; d_call: TRBD1; j_call: TRBJ2-7; cdr3_length: 13; clone_size: .
cdr3_nt: TGCAGCGTGACCAGGGTGTGGCACTATGGCTACACCTTC; cdr3_aa: CSVTRVWHYGYTF; v_call: TRBV29-1; d_call: .; j_call: TRBJ1-2; cdr3_length: 13; clone_size: .
cdr3_nt: TGTGCCAGTAGTATCTTCCAGGGGGCTTTGCAGCCCCAGCATTTT; cdr3_aa: CASSIFQGALQPQHF; v_call: TRBV19; d_call: TRBD1; j_call: TRBJ1-5; cdr3_length: 15; clone_size: .
cdr3_nt: TGTGCCAGCAGCCAGGGTGGACAGAAATCGTATGGCTACACCTTC; cdr3_aa: CASSQGGQKSYGYTF; v_call: TRBV4-2; d_call: .; j_call: TRBJ1-2; cdr3_length: 15; clone_size: .
cdr3_nt: TGCGCCAGCAGTGTTCGACGTGGGCGGGATGTAGCTTTCTTT; cdr3_aa: CASSVRRGRDVAFF; v_call: TRBV10-1; d_call: .; j_call: TRBJ1-1; cdr3_length: 14; clone_size: few
cdr3_nt: TGCGCCAGCAGCTTGGTGTGGGACAGATTAAACATTCAGTACTTC; cdr3_aa: CASSLVWDRLNIQYF; v_call: TRBV5-1; d_call: TRBD1; j_call: TRBJ2-4; cdr3_length: 15; clone_size: .
cdr3_nt: TGTGCCTCTAGCCGGGTCGCTTACACTGAAGCTTTCTTT; cdr3_aa: CASSRVAYTEAFF; v_call: TRBV19; d_call: .; j_call: TRBJ1-1; cdr3_length: 13; clone_size: few
cdr3_nt: TGTGCCAGCAGCTCGTTAGCGGGAGGGAGCTCCTACGAGCAGTACTTC; cdr3_aa: CASSSLAGGSSYEQYF; v_call: TRBV5-5; d_call: TRBD2; j_call: TRBJ2-7; cdr3_length: 16; clone_size: once
cdr3_nt: TGTGCCAGCAGCTATATGATATCCCGGGACAGGGGAGCCAAAAACATTCAGTACTTC; cdr3_aa: CASSYMISRDRGAKNIQYF; v_call: TRBV7-8; d_call: TRBD1; j_call: TRBJ2-4; cdr3_length: 19; clone_size: .
cdr3_nt: TGTGCCAGCAGCTTTAGACAGAACCCCTACAATGAGCAGTTCTTC; cdr3_aa: CASSFRQNPYNEQFF; v_call: TRBV9; d_call: .; j_call: TRBJ2-1; cdr3_length: 15; clone_size: .
cdr3_nt: TGTGCCAGCAGCACAGGGGGGACAGGGGCAGATACGCAGTATTTT; cdr3_aa: CASSTGGTGADTQYF; v_call: TRBV9; d_call: TRBD1; j_call: TRBJ2-3; cdr3_length: 15; clone_size: .
cdr3_nt: TGTGCCAGCAGCCAAGGGCTAGTAAAGACCCAGTACTTC; cdr3_aa: CASSQGLVKTQYF; v_call: TRBV14; d_call: .; j_call: TRBJ2-5; cdr3_length: 13; clone_size: .
cdr3_nt: TGTGCCAGCAGCATAACAGGGGGGGGTACTGAAGCTTTCTTT; cdr3_aa: CASSITGGGTEAFF; v_call: TRBV6-5; d_call: TRBD1; j_call: TRBJ1-1; cdr3_length: 14; clone_size: .
cdr3_nt: TGTGCCAGCTCTCCCATAACACTAGCGAGAGACGAGCAGTACTTC; cdr3_aa: CASSPITLARDEQYF; v_call: TRBV18; d_call: TRBD2; j_call: TRBJ2-7; cdr3_length: 15; clone_size: .
cdr3_nt: TGTGCCAGCAGTAGGGGACAGGGTGGAAACACCATATATTTT; cdr3_aa: CASSRGQGGNTIYF; v_call: TRBV6-6; d_call: TRBD1; j_call: TRBJ1-3; cdr3_length: 14; clone_size: few
cdr3_nt: TGTGCCAGCAGCAAGCGGACAGGAGAATACGAGCAGTACTTC; cdr3_aa: CASSKRTGEYEQYF; v_call: TRBV5-4; d_call: TRBD1; j_call: TRBJ2-7; cdr3_length: 14; clone_size: .